A single sample is the source of the 31 T cell receptor beta chains below, sequenced in a study of monozygotic twins with cystic fibrosis. TCRdb's table, derived via immunoSEQ multiplex PCR, lists solely in-frame clones and lacks some. The sample holds tens of thousands of clones, about 86% seen once. The sample was blood. Receptors were obtained from a woman aged 25 to 39 with cystic fibrosis.

CDR3 amino acids: CASRLGGDTGELFF. The CDR3 bases are TGCGCCAGCAGACTCGGGGGGGACACCGGGGAGCTGTTTTTT. The rearrangement joins TRBV10-1 to TRBJ2-2, with 8 bases that match TRBD2. Germline lookup yields CDR1 WNHNN and CDR2 SYGVQD (reference sequence). V lost 6 bases to trimming and J lost 3 bases; unmatched junction nucleotides: 3. This CDR3 is built from 14 residues.

The chain joins TRBV30 to TRBJ2-7; 8 bases line up with TRBD2. The V gene's germline CDR1 is GTSNPN and CDR2 SVGIG (reference sequence). The CDR3 runs 14 residues. J was trimmed by 6 bases and V by 4 bases; bases with no gene match: 11. The CDR3 here is CAWNTGTRNREQYF. CDR3 DNA: TGTGCCTGGAACACCGGGACTAGGAACCGCGAGCAGTACTTC.

The J gene is TRBJ2-7, the V gene TRBV19; 8 bases are shared with TRBD1. CDR1 is LNHDA, CDR2 SQIVND, per germline (reference sequence). The CDR3 length is 13 residues. With V trimmed by 7 bases and J by 3 bases, 5 bases remained unmatched. The CDR3 region is CASNPGTGYEQYF. CDR3 sequence (DNA): TGTGCCAGTAACCCAGGGACAGGCTACGAGCAGTACTTC.

The chain couples TRBV10-3 to TRBJ1-1; TRBD1 aligns across 7 bases. The CDR3 has 14 amino acids. CDR1 and CDR2 from the germline V gene are ENHRY and SYGVKD. J lost 2 bases, V lost 4 bases, and 4 bases had no gene match. DNA for the CDR3: TGTGCCATCAGTGGCGGGACAGCAAACACTGAAGCTTTCTTT. This gives the protein CAISGGTANTEAFF.

This clone was counted a single time. V gene TRBV7-8 combines with J gene TRBJ2-2; the match to TRBD1 covers 11 bases. Germline assignment: CDR1 SGHVS and CDR2 FQNEAQ. The CDR3 totals 20 residues. After removal of 5 bases from V and 4 bases from J, the junction contained 18 bases not matched to a gene. For the CDR3, the DNA is TGTGCCAGCAGCGGAGGACAGGGGGCGCCTTGGTCAATTAGCACCGGGGAGCTGTTTTTT. It encodes CASSGGQGAPWSISTGELFF.

J is TRBJ2-1 and V is TRBV9; 7 bases match TRBD1. Germline V gene sequence: CDR1 SGDLS, CDR2 YYNGEE. V was clipped by 0 bases and J by 5 bases; unmatched bases: 5. The length of the CDR3 is 15 residues. The CDR3 bases are TGTGCCAGCAGCGTAGATCTAACAGGGGACAATGAGCAGTTCTTC. Protein product: CASSVDLTGDNEQFF.

The chain employs TRBV5-6 and TRBJ2-1; perhaps D is TRBD1 or TRBD2 (5 bases each). The CDR3 sequence is 14 residues long. The V gene lost 4 bases and the J gene lost 5 bases, with 13 bases spanning the gap. Germline values: CDR1 SGHDT, CDR2 YYEEEE. The CDR3 DNA is TGTGCCAGCAGCCCAGGGAGCCGTGACAATGAGCAGTTCTTC. Amino acids: CASSPGSRDNEQFF.

This rearrangement joins TRBV4-1 to TRBJ2-2; 11 nucleotides agree with TRBD2. The CDR3 totals 18 residues. V shed 4 bases and J 5 bases; nucleotides not matched to a gene: 12. Germline values: CDR1 MGHRA, CDR2 YSYEKL. The CDR3 reads CASSPGRELAGGTGELFF. In nucleotides, the CDR3 is TGCGCCAGCAGCCCTGGTCGTGAGCTAGCGGGGGGAACCGGGGAGCTGTTTTTT.

The chain carries TRBV18 and TRBJ2-7; no clear D. V lost 3 bases and J lost 6, with 12 bases in between. The CDR3 loop spans 13 amino acids. The germline CDR1 and CDR2 sequences are KGHSH and LQKENI. CDR3 residues: CASSPHVLGEQYF. In DNA form, the CDR3 reads TGTGCCAGCTCACCTCACGTCCTCGGCGAGCAGTACTTC.

This clone occurred a few times. V is TRBV11-2 and J is TRBJ1-2; the D gene is possibly TRBD1 (5 bases). Germline loops: CDR1 SGHAT, CDR2 FQNNGV. The CDR3 sequence is 16 residues long. V was trimmed by 5 bases and J by 0 bases, leaving 16 bases between them. Here the CDR3 reads CASSPPEGPSNYGYTF. The CDR3 bases are TGTGCCAGCAGCCCGCCCGAGGGGCCCTCTAACTATGGCTACACCTTC.

CDR3 DNA sequence: TGTGCCAGCAGCTTAAGAGCAGGGGTGGCAACTAATGAAAAACTGTTTTTT. Encoded protein: CASSLRAGVATNEKLFF. The chain uses TRBV7-9 and TRBJ1-4, with a weak D call TRBD1 (6 bases). The germline CDR1 and CDR2 sequences are SEHNR and FQNEAQ (reference sequence). This CDR3 has 17 amino acids. V was shortened by 2 bases and J by 0 bases, with 13 bases between the two germline ends. Full variable domain (outside the CDR3, taken from reference TRBV7-9 and TRBJ1-4): DTGVSQNPRHKITKRGQNVTFRCDPISEHNRLYWYRQTLGQGPEFLTYFQNEAQLEKSRLLSDRFSAERPKGSFSTLEIQRTEQGDSAMYLCASSLRAGVATNEKLFFGSGTQLSVL.

The chain employs TRBV5-5 and TRBJ1-5; D is ambiguous. The CDR3 extends over 13 amino acids. Germline V gives CDR1 SGHKS, CDR2 YYEKEE (reference sequence). The V and J ends lost 4 bases and 4 bases respectively, with 9 bases between them. CDR3 sequence: CASSLGFNQPQHF. The CDR3 coding sequence is TGTGCCAGCAGCCTGGGGTTTAATCAGCCCCAGCATTTT.

Only a few counts were recorded for this clone. V gene TRBV5-4 combines with J gene TRBJ2-7; possible D gene TRBD2, 6 bases. The CDR3 extends over 14 amino acids. V shed 4 bases and J shed 0 bases, with 11 bases lying between them. CDR1 is SGHNT and CDR2 is YYREEE in the germline V gene (reference sequence). The CDR3 loop reads CASSTGDLSYEQYF. CDR3 in DNA: TGTGCCAGCAGCACGGGGGACCTCTCCTACGAGCAGTACTTC.

The chain links TRBV7-6 to TRBJ1-5; 7 bases line up with TRBD1. The CDR3 contains 13 residues. The V and J ends lost 5 bases and 4 bases, in that order; junction bases with no gene match: 2. CDR1 and CDR2 from the germline V gene are SGHVS and FNYEAQ. The CDR3 DNA follows: TGTGCCAGCAGCCCGACAGGGAATCAGCCCCAGCATTTT. This codes for CASSPTGNQPQHF.

The V gene is TRBV9, the J gene TRBJ1-2; TRBD1 is a possible D gene (5 bases). The V and J ends lost 1 base and 4 bases respectively, with 11 bases between them. This CDR3 has 14 residues. CDR1 and CDR2 (germline): SGDLS, YYNGEE. CDR3 residues: CASSVNAGSYGYTF. Here the CDR3 DNA reads TGTGCCAGCAGCGTAAACGCAGGGAGCTATGGCTACACCTTC.

A single count supports this clone. The chain combines TRBV16 with TRBJ1-2; D uncertain. V lost 2 bases and J 4 bases, leaving 8 bases between the germline ends. CDR3 length equals 13 residues. Germline CDR1 KGHSY, CDR2 FQNENV. In DNA, the CDR3 is TGTGCCAGCAGCCAAAGTCGAATCTATGGCTACACCTTC. This encodes CASSQSRIYGYTF.

J is TRBJ1-1 and V is TRBV7-2; 8 bases agree with TRBD1. The CDR3 extends over 15 amino acids. After removal of 4 bases from V and 6 bases from J, the junction contained 10 bases not matched to a gene. The germline gives CDR1 SGHTA, CDR2 FQGNSA. Written as DNA, the CDR3 is TGTGCCAGCAGCTGGGGACCGGACAGGGCAGCTGAAGCTTTCTTT. Its translation: CASSWGPDRAAEAFF. The variable domain in full, completed from reference TRBV7-2 and TRBJ1-1, reads GAGVSQSPSNKVTEKGKDVELRCDPISGHTALYWYRQSLGQGLEFLIYFQGNSAPDKSGLPSDRFSAERTGGSVSTLTIQRTQQEDSAVYLCASSWGPDRAAEAFFGQGTRLTVV.

V is TRBV29-1 and J is TRBJ2-3; 10 bases are shared with TRBD1. The J segment lost 5 bases and the V segment lost 6 bases, leaving 11 bases of the junction unmatched. Germline CDR1 SQVTM, CDR2 ANQGSEA. This CDR3 is built from 15 residues. CDR3 loop: CSVGVSDRGGDTQYF. As DNA, the CDR3 is TGCAGCGTCGGAGTTTCGGACAGGGGGGGAGATACGCAGTATTTT.

J is TRBJ1-2 and V is TRBV11-2; possibly TRBD1 for D (5 bases). CDR1 is SGHAT, CDR2 FQNNGV, per germline. The CDR3 has 15 residues. With 6 bases removed from V and 8 bases from J, the gap between germline ends came to 22 bases. In DNA, the CDR3 is TGTGCCAGCAGTCCCGGCACGGGCGGGGGACTCGGCTACACCTTC. As protein: CASSPGTGGGLGYTF.

The chain links TRBV5-5 to TRBJ1-1; D is unclear. Germline CDR1 SGHKS, CDR2 YYEKEE (reference sequence). With 0 bases removed from V and 6 bases from J, the gap between germline ends came to 15 bases. The CDR3 extends over 15 amino acids. The CDR3 loop is CASSLGLIGFAEAFF. The CDR3 coding sequence is TGTGCCAGCAGCTTGGGGTTAATAGGATTCGCTGAAGCTTTCTTT.

V gene TRBV6-1 combines with J gene TRBJ2-7, with 10 bases aligning to TRBD1. V was pared by 5 bases and J by 3 bases, with 7 bases of the junction left unmatched. Looked up from germline, CDR1 is MNHNS and CDR2 is SASEGT. This CDR3 is built from 15 residues. CDR3 DNA: TGTGCCAGCAGTAAGGACAGGGGGATGAGCTACGAGCAGTACTTC. This gives the protein CASSKDRGMSYEQYF.

The chain employs TRBV7-8 and TRBJ2-1, with D hard to call. CDR3 length: 13 residues. Germline V gives CDR1 SGHVS, CDR2 FQNEAQ. V was pared by 3 bases and J by 7 bases, with 10 bases between. CDR3: CASSLSLANEQFF. The CDR3 DNA is TGTGCCAGCAGCTTGTCTCTGGCAAATGAGCAGTTCTTC.

The chain joins TRBV7-9 to TRBJ1-5; a weak D match, TRBD1 (5 bases). In germline, CDR1 is SEHNR, CDR2 FQNEAQ (reference sequence). Trimming took off 5 bases at V and 3 bases at J, with 14 bases between the two ends. This CDR3 contains 15 residues. CDR3 sequence: CASSPTGTINQPQHF. CDR3 nucleotides: TGTGCCAGCAGCCCCACCGGGACCATCAATCAGCCCCAGCATTTT.

This clone showed up just once. In nucleotides, the CDR3 is TGCGCCAGCAGCCAAGGGGTGGTTAGTTGGGCCCCTGAAAACATTCAGTACTTC. Translated, it gives CASSQGVVSWAPENIQYF. The rearrangement uses TRBV4-3 and TRBJ2-4; D is unresolved. CDR3 length: 18 residues. Trimming removed 1 base from V and 5 bases from J, with 21 bases in between. Germline CDR1 LGHNA, CDR2 YSLEER.

This rearrangement joins TRBV7-9 to TRBJ1-2; 12 nucleotides match TRBD1. V lost 4 bases to trimming and J lost 4 bases; unmatched junction nucleotides: 10. The CDR3 is 17 residues long. Germline V gives CDR1 SEHNR, CDR2 FQNEAQ (reference sequence). The DNA of the CDR3 is TGTGCCAGCAGCTGGTTCCCCGGGACAGGGGGCAGCTATGGCTACACCTTC. Protein: CASSWFPGTGGSYGYTF.

This clone has just a few counts. The chain recombines TRBV6-1 with TRBJ2-7; 7 bases align to TRBD1. The germline gives CDR1 MNHNS, CDR2 SASEGT. V lost 7 bases and J lost 2; bases outside the gene matches: 11. The CDR3 has 15 amino acids. CDR3 protein: CASKPGTAVTYEQYF. The CDR3 DNA reads as TGTGCCAGCAAACCCGGGACAGCTGTTACCTACGAGCAGTACTTC.

The chain uses TRBV5-6 and TRBJ2-3; D gene unclear. The CDR3 contains 12 residues. Germline lookup yields CDR1 SGHDT and CDR2 YYEEEE. V was shortened by 1 base and J by 6 bases, with 6 bases between the two germline ends. The CDR3 nucleotides read TGTGCCAGCAGCTTGCCTTCGGATACGCAGTATTTT. Translated, it gives CASSLPSDTQYF.

This clone has more than one count but fewer than ten. The chain combines TRBV29-1 with TRBJ1-2; maybe TRBD1 (5 bases). The germline CDR1 and CDR2 sequences are SQVTM and ANQGSEA. Trimming cost V 3 bases and J 5 bases, with 10 bases left between them. This CDR3 is 12 amino acids long. The CDR3 loop is CSVDATDYGYTF. The CDR3 nucleotides are TGCAGCGTTGATGCGACAGATTATGGCTACACCTTC. The full variable domain, rest sourced from reference TRBV29-1 and TRBJ1-2, is SAVISQKPSRDICQRGTSLTIQCQVDSQVTMMFWYRQQPGQSLTLIATANQGSEATYESGFVIDKFPISRPNLTFSTLTVSNMSPEDSSIYLCSVDATDYGYTFGSGTRLTVV.

This chain links TRBV29-1 with TRBJ2-7, with D unresolved. The CDR3 is 11 amino acids. The V end lost 1 base, the J end lost 4 bases, and 5 bases lay between the germline ends. The germline V gene has CDR1 SQVTM and CDR2 ANQGSEA. In nucleotides, the CDR3 is TGCAGCGTTGAAGTGGGTTACGAGCAGTACTTC. It codes for CSVEVGYEQYF.

The V and J genes are TRBV11-2 and TRBJ2-2; no firm D call. CDR1 SGHAT and CDR2 FQNNGV come from the germline V gene. The V gene lost 1 base and the J gene lost 6 bases, with 3 bases spanning the gap. This CDR3 contains 12 residues. The CDR3, as DNA: TGTGCCAGCAGCTTAGGACCCGGGGAGCTGTTTTTT. Its protein product is CASSLGPGELFF.

The rearrangement uses TRBV11-2 and TRBJ1-1; D is unresolved. The CDR3 covers 13 residues. V was cut by 1 base and J by 1 base, with 4 bases left in between. The germline V gene has CDR1 SGHAT and CDR2 FQNNGV. In nucleotides, the CDR3 is TGTGCCAGCAGCTTAGTTGGGAACACTGAAGCTTTCTTT. Translation: CASSLVGNTEAFF.